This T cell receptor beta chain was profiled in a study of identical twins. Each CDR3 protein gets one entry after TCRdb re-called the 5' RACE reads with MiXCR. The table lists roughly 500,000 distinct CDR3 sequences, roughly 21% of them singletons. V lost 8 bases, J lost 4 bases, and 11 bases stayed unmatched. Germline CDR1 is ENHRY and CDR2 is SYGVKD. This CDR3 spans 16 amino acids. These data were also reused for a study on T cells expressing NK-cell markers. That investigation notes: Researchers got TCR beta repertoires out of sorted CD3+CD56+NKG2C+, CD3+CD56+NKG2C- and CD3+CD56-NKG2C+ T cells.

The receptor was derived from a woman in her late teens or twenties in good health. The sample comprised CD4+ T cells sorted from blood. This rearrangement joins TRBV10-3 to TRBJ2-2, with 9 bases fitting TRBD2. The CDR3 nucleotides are TGTGCCATCGGTTATCGGCTAGCGGGGATCACCGGGGAGCTGTTTTTT. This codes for CAIGYRLAGITGELFF.